The 25 T cell receptor beta chains reported below all come from one sample, sequenced in a study of cytomegalovirus exposure and HLA in healthy donors. In the PCR, 60 Vbeta and 13 Jbeta primers were used. Method: immunoSEQ multiplex PCR; TCRdb's copy keeps in-frame clones and lacks some. The repertoire holds around 170,000 clones, 77% seen once, with around 1.5% in the top ten. Sequenced material: PBMCs. These TCRs come from a man aged 18 to 29 in good health and CMV-seronegative.

The CDR3 region is CASSIPPADTIYF. CDR3 bases: TGTGCCAGCAGTATCCCCCCTGCGGACACCATATATTTT. This chain uses TRBV6-6 with TRBJ1-3; D gene unclear. With 5 bases removed from V and 8 bases from J, the gap between germline ends came to 13 bases. Germline loops: CDR1 MNHNY, CDR2 SVGAGI (reference sequence). The CDR3 covers 13 residues.

This rearrangement joins TRBV2 to TRBJ2-5; no reliable D call. The end of the DNA fits TRBJ2-7 better, so the J call may be wrong. CDR1 SNHLY and CDR2 FYNNEI come from the germline V gene. The CDR3 has 14 amino acids. The CDR3 spells CASSVLEPSYEQYF. The CDR3 DNA follows: TGTGCCAGCAGTGTGTTAGAACCCTCCTACGAGCAGTACTTC.

The chain combines TRBV5-4 with TRBJ2-5, with TRBD1 matching over 8 bases. Germline V CDR1 and CDR2: SGHNT, YYREEE (reference sequence). CDR3 size: 17 residues. Losses at the gene ends were 1 base for V and 3 bases for J; bases not matched to a gene: 11. The CDR3 reads CASSLRRTGTGKETQYF. CDR3 nucleotide sequence: TGTGCCAGCAGCTTGCGACGGACAGGGACGGGGAAAGAGACCCAGTACTTC.

This chain connects TRBV30 to TRBJ1-5; TRBD1 is a possible D gene (5 bases). The CDR3 sequence is 14 residues long. V lost 3 bases to trimming and J lost 3 bases, with 12 bases between them. Germline V gene data show CDR1 as GTSNPN and CDR2 as SVGIG (reference sequence). CDR3 sequence: CAWRGQGFNQPQHF. DNA of the CDR3: TGTGCCTGGAGGGGGCAGGGATTCAATCAGCCCCAGCATTTT.

The chain couples TRBV18 to TRBJ2-7; 8 bases match TRBD1. CDR1 is KGHSH and CDR2 is LQKENI in the germline V gene. The CDR3 covers 14 residues. Trimming removed 2 bases from V and 5 bases from J; junction bases left unmatched: 5. The CDR3 is CASSPGTGLNEQYF. The CDR3 region has the DNA TGTGCCAGCTCACCAGGGACAGGTCTCAACGAGCAGTACTTC.

This clone appeared a single time. The chain employs TRBV6-5 and TRBJ2-5, with 9 bases lining up with TRBD2. The J call could be wrong; TRBJ2-7 is a better fit for the DNA end. This CDR3 has 15 amino acids. Per the germline V gene, CDR1 is MNHEY and CDR2 is SVGAGI. CDR3 in DNA: TGTGCCAGCAGTTACTCAGGGACTAGCAGCTACGAGCAGTACTTC. Translation gives CASSYSGTSSYEQYF.

The rearrangement uses TRBV11-2 and TRBJ2-7, with D tentatively TRBD1 (6 bases). Germline CDR1 is SGHAT and CDR2 is FQNNGV. This CDR3 is 15 amino acids long. Between the trimmed V and J ends, which lost 1 base and 2 bases, there was a span of 12 bases. The CDR3 loop is CASSLGGLPTYEQYF. As DNA, the CDR3 is TGTGCCAGCAGCTTAGGGGGGCTTCCCACCTACGAGCAGTACTTC.

V usage is TRBV6-6 and J usage is TRBJ1-6, with 7 bases fitting TRBD1. The germline V gene has CDR1 MNHNY and CDR2 SVGAGI (reference sequence). V was clipped by 7 bases and J by 7 bases; unmatched bases: 7. The CDR3 extends over 14 amino acids. Here the CDR3 DNA reads TGTGCCAGCACCACAGGACAGGCGAATTCACCCCTCCACTTT. Translating it yields CASTTGQANSPLHF.

This sequence joins TRBV7-3 and TRBJ2-1, with TRBD2 as a possible D gene (6 bases). The length of the CDR3 is 15 residues. The germline V gene encodes CDR1 SGHTA and CDR2 FQGTGA. Trimming pared 2 bases from V and 5 bases from J, leaving 13 bases between. The CDR3 is CASSLLAGPNNEQFF. The CDR3 nucleotides read TGTGCCAGCAGCTTACTGGCGGGGCCAAACAATGAGCAGTTCTTC. The whole variable domain, remainder taken from reference TRBV7-3 and TRBJ2-1, is GAGVSQTPSNKVTEKGKYVELRCDPISGHTALYWYRQSLGQGPEFLIYFQGTGAADDSGLPNDRFFAVRPEGSVSTLKIQRTERGDSAVYLCASSLLAGPNNEQFFGPGTRLTVL.

The V and J genes are TRBV7-3 and TRBJ1-1; TRBD1 might be the D (5 bases). CDR1 is SGHTA, CDR2 FQGTGA, per germline. The germline V and J ends were trimmed by 5 bases and 1 base, with 8 bases remaining between them. The CDR3 loop spans 13 amino acids. CDR3 loop: CASSLGQNTEAFF. CDR3 in DNA: TGTGCCAGCAGCCTAGGACAGAACACTGAAGCTTTCTTT.

This chain uses TRBV10-3 with TRBJ2-1, with a possible D match to TRBD2 (6 bases). In germline, CDR1 is ENHRY, CDR2 SYGVKD. Deletions cut 9 bases from V and 5 bases from J, with 14 bases between. This CDR3 has 13 residues. Here the CDR3 DNA reads TGTGCCATAGGCACCGGGACTCACAATGAGCAGTTCTTC. Its protein product is CAIGTGTHNEQFF.

The chain employs TRBV5-1 and TRBJ1-2, with TRBD1 matching over 8 bases. From germline, CDR1 is SGHRS and CDR2 YFSETQ. J gave up 4 bases and V 0 bases, and 8 bases lay outside the gene matches. The CDR3 spans 16 residues. CDR3 DNA sequence: TGCGCCAGCAGCTTGGCCCCCACAGGGGGTAGCTATGGCTACACCTTC. Amino acids: CASSLAPTGGSYGYTF. The full variable domain, its missing parts supplied by reference TRBV5-1 and TRBJ1-2, is KAGVTQTPRYLIKTRGQQVTLSCSPISGHRSVSWYQQTPGQGLQFLFEYFSETQRNKGNFPGRFSGRQFSNSRSEMNVSTLELGDSALYLCASSLAPTGGSYGYTFGSGTRLTVV.

The chain uses TRBV11-2 and TRBJ2-4, with 11 bases lining up with TRBD1. This CDR3 has 17 residues. V was pared by 0 bases and J by 4 bases, with 5 bases of the junction left unmatched. The germline V gene has CDR1 SGHAT and CDR2 FQNNGV. The CDR3: CASSLDPGTGGKNIQYF. The CDR3 region has the DNA TGTGCCAGCAGCTTAGATCCTGGGACAGGGGGAAAAAACATTCAGTACTTC.

This chain connects TRBV9 to TRBJ2-7; 8 positions agree with TRBD2. CDR1 SGDLS and CDR2 YYNGEE come from the germline V gene. CDR3 length: 13 residues. Trimming cost V 7 bases and J 5 bases; bases outside gene matches: 8. This CDR3 reads CASGSGSEDEQYF. The CDR3 nucleotides are TGTGCCAGCGGGAGCGGGAGCGAGGACGAGCAGTACTTC.

This clone was detected only a few times. The chain combines TRBV9 with TRBJ2-1; 10 bases are a match to TRBD2. The germline CDR1 and CDR2 sequences are SGDLS and YYNGEE. The CDR3 consists of 16 residues. Trimming took 3 bases from V and 4 from J; bases not matched to a gene: 7. The CDR3 here is CASSGRAGGPYNEQFF. The CDR3 bases are TGTGCCAGCAGCGGACGAGCGGGGGGGCCATACAATGAGCAGTTCTTC.

The rearrangement joins TRBV30 to TRBJ2-1; 12 positions match TRBD2. Germline V CDR1 and CDR2: GTSNPN, SVGIG (reference sequence). V was clipped by 1 base and J by 6 bases; unmatched bases: 4. CDR3 length: 15 residues. CDR3 coding DNA: TGTGCCTGGAGTGCAAGACTAGCGGGGGTCAATGAGCAGTTCTTC. This codes for CAWSARLAGVNEQFF.

The chain joins TRBV5-1 to TRBJ2-5; D remains unclear. From germline, CDR1 is SGHRS and CDR2 YFSETQ. With 2 bases removed from V and 1 base from J, the gap between germline ends came to 12 bases. The CDR3 has 15 residues. This CDR3 is CASSFSDRSQETQYF. The CDR3 nucleotides read TGCGCCAGCAGCTTCTCCGACCGGAGCCAAGAGACCCAGTACTTC.

This chain links TRBV7-2 with TRBJ2-5; TRBD2 is a possible D gene (6 bases). The ends were cut back, 4 bases at V and 2 bases at J, with 11 bases in the middle. Germline loops: CDR1 SGHTA, CDR2 FQGNSA. The CDR3 totals 14 residues. CDR3 loop: CASSWAGRQETQYF. CDR3 sequence (DNA): TGTGCCAGCAGCTGGGCGGGGCGGCAAGAGACCCAGTACTTC.

The rearrangement links TRBV15 to TRBJ2-7; TRBD1 is a possible D gene (6 bases). Germline-derived CDR1 and CDR2 are LNHNV and YYDKDF (reference sequence). V lost 0 bases to trimming and J lost 5 bases, with 14 bases between them. This CDR3 spans 15 amino acids. CDR3 DNA sequence: TGTGCCACCAGCAGAGATCTATCCAGGGGCCACGAGCAGTACTTC. Amino acids: CATSRDLSRGHEQYF.

The chain links TRBV4-3 to TRBJ1-2; D possibly corresponds to TRBD1 (6 bases). The germline CDR1 and CDR2 sequences are LGHNA and YSLEER. The CDR3 covers 14 residues. Between the trimmed V and J ends, which lost 1 base and 3 bases, there was a span of 9 bases. The CDR3, as DNA: TGCGCCAGCAGCCAAGGGGGACAACACTATGGCTACACCTTC. It encodes CASSQGGQHYGYTF.

The chain links TRBV7-9 to TRBJ2-7; 8 bases fit TRBD2. The junction had 5 bases not matched to a gene; V was cut back by 8 bases and J by 2 bases. The CDR3 is 13 amino acids. CDR1 is SEHNR, CDR2 FQNEAQ, per germline (reference sequence). The CDR3 sequence is CASGSGGAYEQYF. CDR3 sequence (DNA): TGTGCCAGCGGATCGGGGGGGGCCTACGAGCAGTACTTC. Full variable domain (remainder filled in from reference TRBV7-9 and TRBJ2-7): DTGVSQNPRHKITKRGQNVTFRCDPISEHNRLYWYRQTLGQGPEFLTYFQNEAQLEKSRLLSDRFSAERPKGSFSTLEIQRTEQGDSAMYLCASGSGGAYEQYFGPGTRLTVT.

This chain links TRBV4-3 with TRBJ2-7; D is possibly TRBD2 (6 bases). This CDR3 is built from 15 residues. Per the germline V gene, CDR1 is LGHNA and CDR2 is YSLEER. Trimming removed 0 bases at V and 4 bases at J, with 13 bases between. CDR3 sequence reads: CASSQDHGGLYEQYF. CDR3 bases: TGCGCCAGCAGCCAAGATCACGGGGGATTATACGAGCAGTACTTC.

This clone was seen only once. The chain is built from TRBV19 and TRBJ1-1, with TRBD1 as a possible D gene (6 bases). The CDR3 covers 13 residues. Germline V gene lookup returns CDR1 LNHDA and CDR2 SQIVND (reference sequence). V was cut by 5 bases and J by 3 bases, with 10 bases left in between. CDR3: CASSAQGYTEAFF. DNA for the CDR3: TGTGCCAGTAGTGCTCAGGGGTACACTGAAGCTTTCTTT.

The rearrangement joins TRBV14 to TRBJ2-3, with 10 bases identical to TRBD2. The CDR3 has 19 residues. J was trimmed by 2 bases and V by 0 bases; bases with no gene match: 11. Germline V gene sequence: CDR1 SGHDN, CDR2 FVKESK. The DNA of the CDR3 is TGTGCCAGCAGCCAAGAAAGCCCGCTAGCGGGGGCCTCCACAGATACGCAGTATTTT. Translation: CASSQESPLAGASTDTQYF.

In nucleotides, the CDR3 is TGTGCCAGCAGCTCCGACAGGGTATGGACTGAAGCTTTCTTT. It is translated as CASSSDRVWTEAFF. The V call is TRBV7-9, the J call TRBJ1-1, with TRBD1 identical over 7 bases. The germline V gene has CDR1 SEHNR and CDR2 FQNEAQ (reference sequence). With 4 bases clipped from V and 5 bases from J, the junction kept 7 bases outside the gene matches. This CDR3 region has 14 residues. The full variable domain, in which reference TRBV7-9 and TRBJ1-1 provide the parts outside the CDR3, is DTGVSQNPRHKITKRGQNVTFRCDPISEHNRLYWYRQTLGQGPEFLTYFQNEAQLEKSRLLSDRFSAERPKGSFSTLEIQRTEQGDSAMYLCASSSDRVWTEAFFGQGTRLTVV.